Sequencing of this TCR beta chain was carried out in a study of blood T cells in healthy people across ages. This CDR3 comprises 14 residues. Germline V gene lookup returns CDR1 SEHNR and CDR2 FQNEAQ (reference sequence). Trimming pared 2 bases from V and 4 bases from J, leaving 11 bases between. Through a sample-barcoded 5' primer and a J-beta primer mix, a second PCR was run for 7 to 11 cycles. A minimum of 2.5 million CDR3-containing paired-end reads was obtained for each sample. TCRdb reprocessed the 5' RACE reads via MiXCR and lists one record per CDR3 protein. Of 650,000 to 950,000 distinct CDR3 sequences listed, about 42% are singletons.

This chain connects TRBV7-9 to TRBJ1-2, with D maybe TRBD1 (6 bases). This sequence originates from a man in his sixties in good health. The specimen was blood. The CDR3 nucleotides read TGTGCCAGCAGCTTACAGGGGTTCGCCTATGGCTACACCTTC. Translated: CASSLQGFAYGYTF. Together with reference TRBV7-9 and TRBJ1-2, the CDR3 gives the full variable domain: DTGVSQNPRHKITKRGQNVTFRCDPISEHNRLYWYRQTLGQGPEFLTYFQNEAQLEKSRLLSDRFSAERPKGSFSTLEIQRTEQGDSAMYLCASSLQGFAYGYTFGSGTRLTVV.